This entry lists 8 T cell receptor beta chains sequenced from one sample in a study of CD8 T cells in Susac syndrome. Random hexamers were used to reverse transcribe about 0.45 to 1 ug of RNA. TCRdb re-derived calls from the immunoSEQ multiplex PCR reads in MiXCR, one entry per CDR3 protein. The sample consists of roughly 200,000 distinct CDR3 sequences, 95% of them appearing once. The sequencing sample was made of CD4+ T cells from PBMCs. The receptors shown here come from a human donor in good health.

This clonotype appeared once. The chain recombines TRBV7-9 with TRBJ1-2; TRBD1 matches 10 bases. Germline loops: CDR1 SEHNR, CDR2 FQNEAQ (reference sequence). Trimming at V came to 2 bases and at J to 6 bases, leaving 6 bases not matched to a gene. The CDR3 covers 15 residues. In nucleotides, the CDR3 is TGTGCCAGCAGCTTAACTGCCGGGACAGGGGATGGCTACACCTTC. Protein product: CASSLTAGTGDGYTF.

This clonotype occurred once. V and J are TRBV27 and TRBJ2-3, with D possibly TRBD2 on 6 matching bases. The CDR3 contains 13 residues. Germline-derived CDR1 and CDR2 are MNHEY and SMNVEV (reference sequence). V lost 6 bases to trimming and J lost 7 bases, with 14 bases between them. DNA for the CDR3: TGTGCCAGCAGCCTGGAGGGCTTCAATACGCAGTATTTT. Translation gives CASSLEGFNTQYF.

The rearrangement uses TRBV27 and TRBJ1-1, with 9 bases fitting TRBD1. V was clipped by 8 bases and J by 1 base; unmatched bases: 14. The CDR3 is 17 amino acids. Germline lookup yields CDR1 MNHEY and CDR2 SMNVEV (reference sequence). The CDR3 region is CASLPPPGQGGNTEAFF. The CDR3 DNA reads as TGTGCCAGCCTACCACCCCCGGGACAGGGTGGGAACACTGAAGCTTTCTTT.

V usage is TRBV29-1 and J usage is TRBJ1-2; D is possibly TRBD1 (6 bases). The germline CDR1 and CDR2 sequences are SQVTM and ANQGSEA. CDR3 size: 14 residues. Trimming pared 2 bases from V and 1 base from J, leaving 11 bases between. In DNA form, the CDR3 reads TGCAGCGTTGAAAGCGTAGGGGGTAACTATGGCTACACCTTC. Translated, it gives CSVESVGGNYGYTF.

J is TRBJ2-7 and V is TRBV5-6; the match to TRBD1 covers 7 bases. V shed 4 bases and J 2 bases; nucleotides not matched to a gene: 6. The CDR3 runs to 14 residues. CDR1 is SGHDT, CDR2 YYEEEE, per germline. CDR3 sequence reads: CASSPMGQPYEQYV. The CDR3 nucleotides read TGTGCCAGCAGCCCGATGGGACAGCCCTACGAGCAGTACGTC.

The chain couples TRBV27 to TRBJ1-6; D perhaps matches TRBD1 (6 bases). Trimming removed 6 bases at V and 7 bases at J, with 13 bases between. Germline lookup yields CDR1 MNHEY and CDR2 SMNVEV (reference sequence). The CDR3 covers 14 residues. This CDR3 is CASRAGTQNSPLHF. DNA of the CDR3: TGTGCCAGCAGAGCCGGGACACAGAATTCACCCCTCCACTTT.

This clonotype showed up just once. V usage is TRBV25-1 and J usage is TRBJ2-5, with D perhaps being TRBD1 or TRBD2 (6 bases each). The CDR3 runs to 15 residues. V dropped 4 bases and J dropped 5 bases, with 17 bases sitting between them. Germline CDR1 is MGHDK and CDR2 is SYGVNS. CDR3 in DNA: TGTGCCAGCAGTGTCTGGGGGCAGGGGAGGGAGACCCAGTACTTC. It encodes CASSVWGQGRETQYF.

The V gene is TRBV5-1, the J gene TRBJ2-2; D unresolved. Trimming took 0 bases from V and 5 from J, leaving 8 bases between them. This CDR3 has 14 amino acids. CDR1 and CDR2 (germline): SGHRS, YFSETQ. CDR3 nucleotide sequence: TGCGCCAGCAGCTTGGATAGGAGAACCGGGGAGCTGTTTTTT. Residues: CASSLDRRTGELFF.